The sequence of this TCR beta chain was determined in a study of blood T cell repertoires in COVID-19. About the research overall: Researchers got acute and convalescent COVID-19 samples from the United States, Italy and Spain.

V trimming: 5 bases; J trimming: 0 bases; junction bases outside the gene matches: 5. Germline V gene sequence: CDR1 SEHNR, CDR2 FQNEAQ (reference sequence). This CDR3 comprises 15 residues. Original methodology: Using reference gene primer amplification, nucleated cell counts were estimated. The repertoire was sequenced with immunoSEQ multiplex PCR; TCRdb's copy has only in-frame clones and lacks some. From that table come the V and J calls and clone size; the DNA was used to work out D and trimming. The sample consists of about 46,000 clones, 75% to 90% of them appearing once. This clone has a handful of counts.

The receptor was derived from a human donor in a cohort sampled during active COVID-19. The donor label of this sample is uncertain. Sequenced sample: peripheral blood. The chain carries TRBV7-9 and TRBJ1-1; 8 positions agree with TRBD1. CDR3 sequence: CASSPGTGMNTEAFF. The DNA of the CDR3 is TGTGCCAGCAGCCCAGGGACAGGCATGAACACTGAAGCTTTCTTT.